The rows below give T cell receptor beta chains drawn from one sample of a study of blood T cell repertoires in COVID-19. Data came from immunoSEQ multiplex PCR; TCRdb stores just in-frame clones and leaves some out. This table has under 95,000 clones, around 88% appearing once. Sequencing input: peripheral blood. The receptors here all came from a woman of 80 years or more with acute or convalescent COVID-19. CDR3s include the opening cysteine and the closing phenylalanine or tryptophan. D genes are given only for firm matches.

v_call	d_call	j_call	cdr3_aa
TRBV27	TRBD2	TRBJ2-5	CASSLLASGGPRAQYF
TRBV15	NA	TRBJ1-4	CATSSGSGNEKLFF
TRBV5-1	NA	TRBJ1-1	CASSSSSNTEAFF
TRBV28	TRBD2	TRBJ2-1	CASSLMLGLAGGQQFF
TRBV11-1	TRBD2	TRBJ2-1	CASSPLRSGAYNEQFF
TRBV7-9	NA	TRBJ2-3	CASSIRRSGTPTDTQYF
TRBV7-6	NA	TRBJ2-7	CASSPLGSSYEQYF
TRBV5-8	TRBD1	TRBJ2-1	CASSRDSTSSYNEQFF
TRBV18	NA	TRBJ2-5	CASSPESGSHETQYF
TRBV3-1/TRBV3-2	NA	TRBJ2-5	CASSQDVTGLETQYF
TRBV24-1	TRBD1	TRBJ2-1	CATSDPGDRVTYNEQFF
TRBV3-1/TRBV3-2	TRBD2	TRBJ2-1	CASQAGYNEQFF
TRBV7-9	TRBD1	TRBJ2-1	CASSLGGGGHEQFF
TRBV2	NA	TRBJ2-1	CASSGSVAYNEQFF
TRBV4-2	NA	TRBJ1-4	CASSQTATNEKLFF
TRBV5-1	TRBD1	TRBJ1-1	CASSLGTGNTEAFF
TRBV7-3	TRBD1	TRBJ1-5	CASSLTGGNQPQHF
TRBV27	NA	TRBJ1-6	CASSAGVVLHF
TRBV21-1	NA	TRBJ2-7	CASSKEKLWDNEQYF
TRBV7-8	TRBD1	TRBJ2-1	CASSSWDRRTYNEQFF
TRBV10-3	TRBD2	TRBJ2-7	CAISEGLADSYEQYF
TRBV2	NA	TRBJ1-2	CASSEYTPNYGYTF
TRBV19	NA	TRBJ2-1	CASRRNSEQFF
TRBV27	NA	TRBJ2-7	CASSPSPRVEQYF
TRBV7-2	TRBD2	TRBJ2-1	CASSLGSGGAIYEQFF
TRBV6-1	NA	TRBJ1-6	CASSDNSRSGSPLHF
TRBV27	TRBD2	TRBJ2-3	CASSFLAGLTDTQYF
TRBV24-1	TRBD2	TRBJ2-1	CATSDNAGDSYNEQFF
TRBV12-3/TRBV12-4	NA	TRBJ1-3	CASSSRRGNTIYF
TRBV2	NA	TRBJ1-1	CASSEGQGRDTEAFF
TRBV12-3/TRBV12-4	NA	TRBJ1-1	CASSRNTEAFF
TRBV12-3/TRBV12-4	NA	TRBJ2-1	CASSLGQYNEQFF
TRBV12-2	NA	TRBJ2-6	CASRLALSAGANVLTF
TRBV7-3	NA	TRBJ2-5	CASSRQGQETQYF
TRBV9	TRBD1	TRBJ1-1	CASSVVPGGTEAFF
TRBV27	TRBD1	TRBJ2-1	CASRATGGNEQFF
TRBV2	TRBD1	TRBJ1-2	CASSRGLGYGYTF
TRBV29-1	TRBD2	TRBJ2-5	CSVEGAPGGAQETQYF
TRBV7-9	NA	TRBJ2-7	CASSLDRTYEQYF